The subject of this entry is one T cell receptor (beta chain). CDR1 is LNHDA, CDR2 SQIVND, per germline (reference sequence). With V trimmed by 7 bases and J by 3 bases, 11 bases remained unmatched. The CDR3 runs to 16 residues. TCRdb's table, derived via immunoSEQ multiplex PCR, lists solely in-frame clones and lacks some. The sample contains 2.3 million or so clones, just over 90% of which appear only once. These data come from a study of shared clonotypes between healthy human individuals. Sequenced material: naive CD4+ T cells from PBMCs. Sample subset: CD45RA+ positively selected. The rearrangement joins TRBV19 to TRBJ1-5; 8 nucleotides align to TRBD1. The clonotype comes from a man aged 18 to 29 in good health. Some clones in this sample may be carry-over from other donors' samples. The CDR3 loop is CASTAGGEGYNQPQHF. CDR3 in DNA: TGTGCCAGTACCGCAGGGGGCGAAGGCTACAATCAGCCCCAGCATTTT.